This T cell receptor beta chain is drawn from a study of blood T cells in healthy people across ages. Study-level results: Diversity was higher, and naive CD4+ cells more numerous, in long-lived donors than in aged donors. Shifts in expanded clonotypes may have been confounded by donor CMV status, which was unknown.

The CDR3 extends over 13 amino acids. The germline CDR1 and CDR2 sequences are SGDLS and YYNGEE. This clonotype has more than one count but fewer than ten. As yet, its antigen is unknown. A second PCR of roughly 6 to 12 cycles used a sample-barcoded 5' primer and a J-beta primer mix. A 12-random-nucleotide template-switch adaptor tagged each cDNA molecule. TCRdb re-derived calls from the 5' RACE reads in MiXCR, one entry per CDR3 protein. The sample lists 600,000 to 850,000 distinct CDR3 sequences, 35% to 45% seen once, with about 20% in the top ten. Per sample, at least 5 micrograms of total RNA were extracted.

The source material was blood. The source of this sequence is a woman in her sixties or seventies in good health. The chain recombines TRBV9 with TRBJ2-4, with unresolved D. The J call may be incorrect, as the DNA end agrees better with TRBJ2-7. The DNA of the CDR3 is TGTGCCAGCAGCGTAGATGGCACCTACGAGCAGTACTTC. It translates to CASSVDGTYEQYF.